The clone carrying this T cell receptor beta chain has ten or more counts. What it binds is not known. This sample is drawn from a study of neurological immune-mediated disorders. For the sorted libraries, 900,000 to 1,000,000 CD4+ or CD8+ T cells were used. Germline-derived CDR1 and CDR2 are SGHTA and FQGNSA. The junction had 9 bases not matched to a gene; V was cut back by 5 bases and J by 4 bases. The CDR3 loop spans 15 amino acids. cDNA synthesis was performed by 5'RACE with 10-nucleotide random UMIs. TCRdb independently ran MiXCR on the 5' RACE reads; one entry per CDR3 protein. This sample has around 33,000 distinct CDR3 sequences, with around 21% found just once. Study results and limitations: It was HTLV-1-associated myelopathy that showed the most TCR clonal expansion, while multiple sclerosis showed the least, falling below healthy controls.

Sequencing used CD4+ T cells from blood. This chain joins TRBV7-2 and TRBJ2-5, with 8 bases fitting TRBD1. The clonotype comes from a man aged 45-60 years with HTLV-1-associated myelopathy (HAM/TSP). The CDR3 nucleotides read TGTGCCAGCAGCCGTCAGGGGGCGGTGGGAGAGACCCAGTACTTC. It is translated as CASSRQGAVGETQYF.